This TCR beta chain was sequenced in a study of CD8 T cells in ankylosing spondylitis. Quantitative 5'-RACE with molecular barcodes was used to make the TCR beta libraries. One entry per CDR3 protein results from TCRdb running MiXCR on the 5' RACE reads. The sample lists 250,000 or so distinct CDR3 sequences, 18% occurring once. This clonotype was observed a handful of times. This clonotype originated in a male donor with ankylosing spondylitis or in good health (not recorded which). The sequencing input was blood, either unsorted or a sorted T cell fraction (not recorded which).

CDR3 DNA: TGCAGCGTTGAGGGACAGGAGCAAGAGACCCAGTACTTC. It yields the protein CSVEGQEQETQYF. The rearrangement joins TRBV29-1 to TRBJ2-5, with TRBD1 matching over 8 bases. The junction had 2 bases not matched to a gene; V was cut back by 3 bases and J by 2 bases. Germline assignment: CDR1 SQVTM and CDR2 ANQGSEA. The CDR3 consists of 13 residues.